A selection of T cell receptor beta chains follows, all from one sample in a study of T cell responses to AZD1222 COVID-19 vaccine. Produced via immunoSEQ multiplex PCR; TCRdb's table is partial and in-frame only. The table records 250,000 to 300,000 clones, about 94% of them present only once. The sample consisted of peripheral blood, taken 28 days after the second AZD1222 dose. The receptors here all came from an adult who received the AZD1222 COVID-19 vaccine. Each CDR3 is given with its conserved first and last residue. Fields, in order: V gene, CDR3 length, CDR3 protein.

V gene: TRBV5-5; CDR3 length: 15; CDR3 protein: CASSLAVYSNQPQHF
V gene: TRBV6-5; CDR3 length: 16; CDR3 protein: CASSLDSRVSGNTIYF
V gene: TRBV5-1; CDR3 length: 16; CDR3 protein: CASSLVELTGVDGYTF
V gene: TRBV28; CDR3 length: 16; CDR3 protein: CASSTKGRSSSYEQYF
V gene: TRBV5-6; CDR3 length: 15; CDR3 protein: CASSLGLDRLYEQYF
V gene: TRBV5-6; CDR3 length: 15; CDR3 protein: CASSWGQGATGELFF
V gene: TRBV18; CDR3 length: 13; CDR3 protein: CASSPSRGETQYF
V gene: TRBV9; CDR3 length: 14; CDR3 protein: CASSVEGRLDEQFF
V gene: TRBV19; CDR3 length: 14; CDR3 protein: CAGSWTGNTGELFF
V gene: TRBV5-1; CDR3 length: 14; CDR3 protein: CASRGGTEAYEQYF
V gene: TRBV5-1; CDR3 length: 14; CDR3 protein: CASSPTSRNEKLFF
V gene: TRBV2; CDR3 length: 15; CDR3 protein: CASSPRGQGNYGYTF
V gene: TRBV9; CDR3 length: 16; CDR3 protein: CASSVSSRGDTGELFF
V gene: TRBV7-2; CDR3 length: 14; CDR3 protein: CASSYGGFSYEQYF
V gene: TRBV5-4; CDR3 length: 14; CDR3 protein: CASNPTGGGYGYTF
V gene: TRBV27; CDR3 length: 14; CDR3 protein: CASSGMTAPYEQYF
V gene: TRBV5-1; CDR3 length: 13; CDR3 protein: CASREGLNEKLFF
V gene: TRBV28; CDR3 length: 13; CDR3 protein: CASLDRRGYGYTF
V gene: TRBV10-3; CDR3 length: 12; CDR3 protein: CAISESREKLFF
V gene: TRBV4-2; CDR3 length: 14; CDR3 protein: CASSQEIRVDEQFF
V gene: TRBV5-4; CDR3 length: 15; CDR3 protein: CASRETGPPYNEQFF
V gene: TRBV7-2; CDR3 length: 14; CDR3 protein: CASSLGGVNTEAFF
V gene: TRBV28; CDR3 length: 15; CDR3 protein: CASSFVYRRDGGYTF
V gene: TRBV21-1; CDR3 length: 15; CDR3 protein: CASSAQGTGGEKLFF
V gene: TRBV11-3; CDR3 length: 14; CDR3 protein: CASSLQGNTGELFF
V gene: TRBV19; CDR3 length: 14; CDR3 protein: CASSVTASNSPLHF
V gene: TRBV6-5; CDR3 length: 16; CDR3 protein: CASSSGQAYSNQPQHF
V gene: TRBV9; CDR3 length: 12; CDR3 protein: CASSPDRGEQYF
V gene: TRBV24-1; CDR3 length: 17; CDR3 protein: CATSDSPPAYSNQPQHF
V gene: TRBV18; CDR3 length: 15; CDR3 protein: CASSPTVAGDNEQFF
V gene: TRBV7-9; CDR3 length: 15; CDR3 protein: CASSLGAGNLYEQYF
V gene: TRBV4-2; CDR3 length: 16; CDR3 protein: CASSQGLEGGNYGYTF
V gene: TRBV2; CDR3 length: 14; CDR3 protein: CASRQGHSNQPQHF
V gene: TRBV2; CDR3 length: 12; CDR3 protein: CASSDRQETQYF
V gene: TRBV6-2/TRBV6-3; CDR3 length: 13; CDR3 protein: CASSQGLSGELFF
V gene: TRBV11-2; CDR3 length: 14; CDR3 protein: CASSLGQAAEKLFF
V gene: TRBV13; CDR3 length: 12; CDR3 protein: CASSFAAGTQYF
V gene: TRBV19; CDR3 length: 15; CDR3 protein: CASSMVTSGYNEQFF
V gene: TRBV4-3; CDR3 length: 14; CDR3 protein: CASSASRGRTEAFF
V gene: TRBV18; CDR3 length: 16; CDR3 protein: CASSPHFRAEIEKLFF
V gene: TRBV29-1; CDR3 length: 15; CDR3 protein: CSVESSPGSSYEQYF
V gene: TRBV28; CDR3 length: 17; CDR3 protein: CASRPRSSLEDYRGYTF
V gene: TRBV6-4; CDR3 length: 15; CDR3 protein: CASSDSSGSSHEQFF
V gene: TRBV18; CDR3 length: 14; CDR3 protein: CASSPKPGKDGYTF
V gene: TRBV29-1; CDR3 length: 14; CDR3 protein: CSFFGAGDNPGYTF